This section outlines one T cell receptor beta chain sequence together with its context. These data belong to a study of shared clonotypes between healthy human individuals. Germline V gives CDR1 LNHDA, CDR2 SQIVND (reference sequence). The V end lost 9 bases, the J end lost 0 bases, and 7 bases lay between the germline ends. CDR3 size: 12 residues. Profiling relied on immunoSEQ multiplex PCR, and the TCRdb table lists in-frame clones only, not all of them. This sample has approximately 2,000,000 clones, with just under 95% found just once. V and J are TRBV19 and TRBJ2-3; D tentatively fits TRBD1 or TRBD2 (5 bases each). Sequencing was performed on naive CD4+ T cells from PBMCs. Subset in this sample: CD45RA+ positively selected. This receptor was obtained from a man between 18 and 35 years old in good health. Some clones in this sample may be carry-over from other donors' samples. The CDR3 bases are TGTGCCAGCGGGGCTAGCACAGATACGCAGTATTTT. Amino acid sequence: CASGASTDTQYF.